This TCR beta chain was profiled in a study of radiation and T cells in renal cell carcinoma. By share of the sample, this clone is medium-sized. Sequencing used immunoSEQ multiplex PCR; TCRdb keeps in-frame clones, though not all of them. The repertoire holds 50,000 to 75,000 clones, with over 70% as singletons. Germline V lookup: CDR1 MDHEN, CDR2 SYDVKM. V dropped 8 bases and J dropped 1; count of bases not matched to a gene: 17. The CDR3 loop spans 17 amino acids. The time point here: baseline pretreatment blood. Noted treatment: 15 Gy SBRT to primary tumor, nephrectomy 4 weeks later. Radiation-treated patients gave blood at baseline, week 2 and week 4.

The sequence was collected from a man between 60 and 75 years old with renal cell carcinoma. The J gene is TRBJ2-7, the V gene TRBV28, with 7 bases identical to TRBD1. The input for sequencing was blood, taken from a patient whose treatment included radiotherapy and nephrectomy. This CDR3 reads CASGKGTASLLSYEQYV. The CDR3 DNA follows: TGTGCCAGCGGAAAAGGGACAGCCTCTTTACTTTCCTACGAGCAGTACGTC.